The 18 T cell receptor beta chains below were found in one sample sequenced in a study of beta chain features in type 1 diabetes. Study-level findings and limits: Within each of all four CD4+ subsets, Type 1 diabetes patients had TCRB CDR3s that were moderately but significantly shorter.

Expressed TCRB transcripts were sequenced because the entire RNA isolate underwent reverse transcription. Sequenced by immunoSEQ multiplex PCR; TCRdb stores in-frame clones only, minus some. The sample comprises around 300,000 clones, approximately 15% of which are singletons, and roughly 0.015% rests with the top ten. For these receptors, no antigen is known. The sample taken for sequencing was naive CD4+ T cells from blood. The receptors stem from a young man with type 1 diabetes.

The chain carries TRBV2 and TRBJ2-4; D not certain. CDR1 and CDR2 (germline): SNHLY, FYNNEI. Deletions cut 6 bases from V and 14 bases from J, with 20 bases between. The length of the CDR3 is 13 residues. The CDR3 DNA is TGTGCCAGCAGGGGTGAAGGAGTCTCAACGGAGTACTTC. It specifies CASRGEGVSTEYF.

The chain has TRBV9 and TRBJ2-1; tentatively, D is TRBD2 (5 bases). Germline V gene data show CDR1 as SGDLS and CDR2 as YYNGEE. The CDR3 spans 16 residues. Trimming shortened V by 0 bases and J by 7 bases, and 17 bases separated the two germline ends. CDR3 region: CASSVVVDRGTNEQFF. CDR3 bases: TGTGCCAGCAGCGTAGTTGTAGATCGGGGTACAAATGAGCAGTTCTTC.

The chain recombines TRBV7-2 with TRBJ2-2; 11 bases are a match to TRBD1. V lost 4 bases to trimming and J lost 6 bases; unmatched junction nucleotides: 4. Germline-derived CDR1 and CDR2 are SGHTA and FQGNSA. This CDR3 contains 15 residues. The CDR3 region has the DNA TGTGCCAGCAGCTGGGGGGGACAGGGGGCCGGGGAGCTGTTTTTT. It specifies CASSWGGQGAGELFF.

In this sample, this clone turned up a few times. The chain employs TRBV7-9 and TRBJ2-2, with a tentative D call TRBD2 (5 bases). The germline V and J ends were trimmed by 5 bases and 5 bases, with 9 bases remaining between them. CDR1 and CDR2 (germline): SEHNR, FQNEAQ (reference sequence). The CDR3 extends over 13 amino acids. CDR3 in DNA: TGTGCCAGCAGCGTTGAGCGGACCGGGGAGCTGTTTTTT. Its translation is CASSVERTGELFF.

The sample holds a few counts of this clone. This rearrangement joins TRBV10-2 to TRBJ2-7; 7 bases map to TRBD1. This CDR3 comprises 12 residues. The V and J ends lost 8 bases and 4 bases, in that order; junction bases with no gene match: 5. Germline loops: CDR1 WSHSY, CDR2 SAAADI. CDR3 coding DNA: TGCGCCAGCCGGGACAGACCATACGAGCAGTACTTC. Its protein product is CASRDRPYEQYF.

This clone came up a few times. Written as DNA, the CDR3 is TGTGCCTGCGGATTCGGGGGGATAAGATCCTACAATGAGCAGTTCTTC. The encoded protein is CACGFGGIRSYNEQFF. The genes are TRBV30 and TRBJ2-1, with 7 bases fitting TRBD2. V dropped 6 bases and J dropped 1; count of bases not matched to a gene: 12. This CDR3 has 16 residues. Per germline, CDR1 GTSNPN and CDR2 SVGIG (reference sequence). Filled out from reference TRBV30 and TRBJ2-1, the complete variable domain reads SQTIHQWPATLVQPVGSPLSLECTVEGTSNPNLYWYRQAAGRGLQLLFYSVGIGQISSEVPQNLSASRPQDRQFILSSKKLLLSDSGFYLCACGFGGIRSYNEQFFGPGTRLTVL.

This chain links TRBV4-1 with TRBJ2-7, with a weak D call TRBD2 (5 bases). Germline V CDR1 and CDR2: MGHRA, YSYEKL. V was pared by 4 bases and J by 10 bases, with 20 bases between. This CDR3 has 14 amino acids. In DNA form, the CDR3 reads TGCGCCAGCAGCCCTCCGGGTAACGGGAATGCCCAGTACTTC. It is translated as CASSPPGNGNAQYF.

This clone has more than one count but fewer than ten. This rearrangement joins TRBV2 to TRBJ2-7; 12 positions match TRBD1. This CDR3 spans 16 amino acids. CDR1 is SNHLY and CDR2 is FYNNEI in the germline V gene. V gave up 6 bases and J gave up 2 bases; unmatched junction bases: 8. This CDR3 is CASSRDRGPFTYEQYF. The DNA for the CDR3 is TGTGCCAGCAGCCGGGACAGGGGGCCTTTCACCTACGAGCAGTACTTC. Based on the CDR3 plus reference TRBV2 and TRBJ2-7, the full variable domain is EPEVTQTPSHQVTQMGQEVILRCVPISNHLYFYWYRQILGQKVEFLVSFYNNEISEKSEIFDDQFSVERPDGSNFTLKIRSTKLEDSAMYFCASSRDRGPFTYEQYFGPGTRLTVT.

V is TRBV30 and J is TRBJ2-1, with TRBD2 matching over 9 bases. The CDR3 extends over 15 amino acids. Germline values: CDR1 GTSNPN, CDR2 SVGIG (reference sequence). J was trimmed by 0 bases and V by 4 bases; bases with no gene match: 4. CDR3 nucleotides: TGTGCCTGGACCCTAGCGGGAATCTCCTACAATGAGCAGTTCTTC. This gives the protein CAWTLAGISYNEQFF.

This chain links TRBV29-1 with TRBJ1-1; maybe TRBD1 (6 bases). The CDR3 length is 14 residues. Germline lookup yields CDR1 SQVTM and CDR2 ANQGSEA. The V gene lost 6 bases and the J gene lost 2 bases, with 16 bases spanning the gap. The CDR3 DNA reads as TGCAGCGTCTCCCACAGGGTGGCCAACACTGAAGCTTTCTTT. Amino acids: CSVSHRVANTEAFF.

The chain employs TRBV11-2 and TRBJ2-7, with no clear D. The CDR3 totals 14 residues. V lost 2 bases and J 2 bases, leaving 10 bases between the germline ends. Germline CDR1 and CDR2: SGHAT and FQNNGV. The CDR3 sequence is CASSLSGQAYEQYF. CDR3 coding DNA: TGTGCCAGCAGCTTAAGTGGCCAGGCCTACGAGCAGTACTTC.

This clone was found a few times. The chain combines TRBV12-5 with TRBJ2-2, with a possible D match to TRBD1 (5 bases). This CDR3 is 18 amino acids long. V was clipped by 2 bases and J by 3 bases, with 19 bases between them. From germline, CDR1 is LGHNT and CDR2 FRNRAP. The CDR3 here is CASGLILTEIKYTGELFF. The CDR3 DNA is TGTGCTAGTGGTTTGATACTGACAGAAATAAAATACACCGGGGAGCTGTTTTTT.

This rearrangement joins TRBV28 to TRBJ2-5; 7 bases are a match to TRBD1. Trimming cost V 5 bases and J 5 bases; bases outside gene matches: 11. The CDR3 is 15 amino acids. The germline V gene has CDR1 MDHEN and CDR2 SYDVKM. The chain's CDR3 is CASSRTTGRRETQYF. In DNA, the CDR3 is TGTGCCAGCAGTCGGACGACAGGGCGGAGGGAGACCCAGTACTTC.

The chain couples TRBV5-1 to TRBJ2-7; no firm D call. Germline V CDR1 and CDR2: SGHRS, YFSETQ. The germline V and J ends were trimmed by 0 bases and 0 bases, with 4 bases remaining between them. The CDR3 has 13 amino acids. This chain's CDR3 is CASSLGSSYEQYF. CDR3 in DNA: TGCGCCAGCAGCTTGGGTAGCTCCTACGAGCAGTACTTC. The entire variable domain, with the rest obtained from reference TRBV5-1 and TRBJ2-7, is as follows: KAGVTQTPRYLIKTRGQQVTLSCSPISGHRSVSWYQQTPGQGLQFLFEYFSETQRNKGNFPGRFSGRQFSNSRSEMNVSTLELGDSALYLCASSLGSSYEQYFGPGTRLTVT.

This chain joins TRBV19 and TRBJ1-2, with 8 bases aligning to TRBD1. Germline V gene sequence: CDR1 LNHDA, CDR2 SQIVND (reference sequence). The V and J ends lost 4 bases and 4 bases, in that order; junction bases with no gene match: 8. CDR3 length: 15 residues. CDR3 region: CASSTPDRAGYGYTF. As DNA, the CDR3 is TGTGCCAGTAGTACCCCGGACAGGGCGGGCTATGGCTACACCTTC.

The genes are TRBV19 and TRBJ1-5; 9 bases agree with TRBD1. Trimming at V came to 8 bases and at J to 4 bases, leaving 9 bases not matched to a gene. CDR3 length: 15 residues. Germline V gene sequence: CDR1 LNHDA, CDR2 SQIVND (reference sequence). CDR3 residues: CASGGTGSGNQPQHF. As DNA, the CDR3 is TGTGCCAGTGGGGGGACAGGGAGCGGTAATCAGCCCCAGCATTTT.

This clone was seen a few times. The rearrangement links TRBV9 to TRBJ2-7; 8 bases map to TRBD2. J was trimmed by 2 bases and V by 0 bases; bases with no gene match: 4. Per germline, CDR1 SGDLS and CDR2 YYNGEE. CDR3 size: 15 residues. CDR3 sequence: CASSVDYSGTYEQYF. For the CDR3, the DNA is TGTGCCAGCAGCGTAGACTATAGCGGGACCTACGAGCAGTACTTC.

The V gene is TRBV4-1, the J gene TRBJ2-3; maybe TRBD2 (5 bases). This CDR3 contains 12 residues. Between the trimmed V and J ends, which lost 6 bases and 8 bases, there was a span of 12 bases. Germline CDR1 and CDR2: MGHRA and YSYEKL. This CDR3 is CASSPGRGTQYF. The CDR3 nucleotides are TGCGCCAGCAGTCCAGGCCGGGGTACGCAGTATTTT.